These T cell receptor beta chains were read from a single sample in a study of blood T cell repertoires in COVID-19. The repertoire was sequenced with immunoSEQ multiplex PCR; TCRdb's copy has only in-frame clones and lacks some. The sample records about 230,000 clones, 75% to 90% being singletons. The sequenced sample consisted of peripheral blood. Receptors were obtained from a woman in her 70s with active or convalescent COVID-19. Each CDR3 is given with its conserved first and last residue. D genes are given only for firm matches. Part of the rows lack a size; the others show once, few, many or a class for expanded clones.

>TRBJ2-1|TRBV2|TRBD2|.
CASSSVGLAPYNEQFF
TGTGCCAGCAGCTCGGTGGGACTAGCTCCCTACAATGAGCAGTTCTTC
>TRBJ2-1|TRBV5-1|TRBD2|.
CASSPVAGGENEQFF
TGCGCCAGCAGCCCGGTGGCGGGAGGGGAGAATGAGCAGTTCTTC
>TRBJ2-1|TRBV18|.|.
CASSNTRVSYNEQFF
TGTGCCAGCTCGAATACTAGGGTCTCCTACAATGAGCAGTTCTTC
>TRBJ2-6|TRBV9|.|.
CASSVGLAESGANVLTF
TGTGCCAGCAGCGTAGGGTTAGCGGAATCTGGGGCCAACGTCCTGACTTTC
>TRBJ2-7|TRBV6-5|TRBD1|.
CASSYLRDRGYEQYF
TGTGCCAGCAGTTACCTCCGGGACAGGGGTTACGAGCAGTACTTC
>TRBJ2-1|TRBV5-1|TRBD2|.
CASSSQAGGPHNEQFF
TGCGCCAGCAGCTCCCAAGCGGGAGGGCCCCACAATGAGCAGTTCTTC
>TRBJ1-6|TRBV9|.|once
CASSVATYNSPLHF
TGTGCCAGCAGCGTAGCTACGTATAATTCACCCCTCCACTTT
>TRBJ1-2|TRBV30|.|.
CAWSATGPYGYTF
TGTGCCTGGAGTGCCACAGGGCCCTATGGCTACACCTTC
>TRBJ1-6|TRBV19|.|few
CASSIRDSPLHF
TGTGCCAGTAGTATCCGGGATTCACCCCTCCACTTT
>TRBJ2-7|TRBV28|.|.
CASSSGQSYEQYF
TGTGCCAGCAGTTCAGGTCAGAGCTACGAGCAGTACTTC
>TRBJ1-6|TRBV5-8|TRBD1|.
CASSPDRGGAPLHF
TGTGCCAGCAGCCCCGACAGGGGGGGGGCACCCCTCCACTTT
>TRBJ2-1|TRBV5-1|TRBD1|.
CASSRGTDVHNEQFF
TGCGCCAGCAGCCGTGGGACAGACGTTCACAATGAGCAGTTCTTC
>TRBJ2-2|TRBV5-1|.|.
CASSLSGPPNTGELFF
TGCGCCAGCAGCTTGTCGGGTCCGCCGAACACCGGGGAGCTGTTTTTT
>TRBJ2-3|TRBV19|.|.
CASSIGDLADTQYF
TGTGCCAGTAGTATTGGTGACTTGGCAGATACGCAGTATTTT
>TRBJ2-7|TRBV5-4|TRBD1|.
CASSLSGQGLYEQYF
TGTGCCAGCAGCTTGTCGGGACAGGGACTATACGAGCAGTACTTC
>TRBJ2-2|TRBV3-1/TRBV3-2|TRBD2|.
CASSPTQGLGRAGELFF
TGTGCCAGCAGCCCCACCCAGGGACTAGGGAGGGCCGGGGAGCTGTTTTTT
>TRBJ2-7|TRBV6-5|TRBD1|.
CASTRTGLLYEQYF
TGTGCCAGCACCCGGACAGGGTTATTATACGAGCAGTACTTC
>TRBJ1-3|TRBV6-6|.|.
CASSYSGGSTGNTIYF
TGTGCCAGCAGTTACTCCGGGGGGTCAACTGGAAACACCATATATTTT
>TRBJ2-3|TRBV30|TRBD2|few
CAWDGPTSGGATDTQYF
TGTGCCTGGGACGGACCGACTAGCGGGGGGGCCACAGATACGCAGTATTTT
>TRBJ2-7|TRBV29-1|TRBD2|.
CSAGTSGSYEQYF
TGCAGCGCAGGGACTAGCGGCTCCTACGAGCAGTACTTC
>TRBJ1-1|TRBV6-5|TRBD1|.
CASSYSHRGSNTEAFF
TGTGCCAGCAGTTACTCACACAGGGGTTCTAACACTGAAGCTTTCTTT
>TRBJ1-1|TRBV6-2/TRBV6-3|.|.
CASSYRTNTEAFF
TGTGCCAGCAGTTACCGGACAAACACTGAAGCTTTCTTT